Listed below are T cell receptor beta chains from one sample, sequenced in a study of cytomegalovirus exposure and HLA in healthy donors. Data came from immunoSEQ multiplex PCR; TCRdb stores just in-frame clones and leaves some out. Of roughly 100,000 clones detected, over 70% appear once; the ten largest clones hold roughly 3%. Specimen: PBMCs. These receptors were taken from a male donor in good health and CMV-seropositive. CDR3s include the opening cysteine and the closing phenylalanine or tryptophan. A D gene is named only where the DNA matches it firmly. Where a row states a size, it is once, few, many or the class of an expanded clone; other rows omit it.

clone size: -; J gene: TRBJ2-1; D gene: -; V gene: TRBV27; CDR3 protein: CASSPIQGHEQFF; CDR3 DNA: TGTGCCAGCAGTCCGATACAGGGCCATGAGCAGTTCTTC
clone size: -; J gene: TRBJ1-1; D gene: TRBD1; V gene: TRBV28; CDR3 protein: CASSPADRGYTEAFF; CDR3 DNA: TGTGCCAGCAGTCCCGCGGACAGGGGGTACACTGAAGCTTTCTTT
clone size: once; J gene: TRBJ2-7; D gene: -; V gene: TRBV27; CDR3 protein: CASSSNWQGRVEQYF; CDR3 DNA: TGTGCCAGCAGTTCGAACTGGCAGGGTCGGGTCGAGCAGTACTTC
clone size: once; J gene: TRBJ2-7; D gene: -; V gene: TRBV7-3; CDR3 protein: CASSLGAKGGEQYF; CDR3 DNA: TGTGCCAGCAGCTTGGGGGCAAAAGGGGGCGAGCAGTACTTC
clone size: -; J gene: TRBJ2-1; D gene: -; V gene: TRBV4-1; CDR3 protein: CASSHDLPGNEQFF; CDR3 DNA: TGCGCCAGCAGCCATGACCTGCCGGGGAATGAGCAGTTCTTC
clone size: -; J gene: TRBJ2-7; D gene: -; V gene: TRBV4-1; CDR3 protein: CASSPTQGYEQYF; CDR3 DNA: TGCGCCAGCAGCCCGACACAGGGCTACGAGCAGTACTTC
clone size: -; J gene: TRBJ2-7; D gene: TRBD1; V gene: TRBV27; CDR3 protein: CASSLYRGEQYF; CDR3 DNA: TGTGCCAGCAGTTTATACAGGGGCGAGCAGTACTTC
clone size: -; J gene: TRBJ1-5; D gene: -; V gene: TRBV28; CDR3 protein: CASSSGGSNQPQHF; CDR3 DNA: TGTGCCAGCAGTTCCGGGGGGTCCAATCAGCCCCAGCATTTT
clone size: -; J gene: TRBJ2-7; D gene: -; V gene: TRBV5-4; CDR3 protein: CASEGETYEQYF; CDR3 DNA: TGTGCCAGTGAGGGGGAGACCTACGAGCAGTACTTC
clone size: -; J gene: TRBJ1-6; D gene: -; V gene: TRBV4-3; CDR3 protein: CASSQVAGHSPLHF; CDR3 DNA: TGCGCCAGCAGCCAAGTGGCAGGTCACTCACCCCTCCACTTT
clone size: -; J gene: TRBJ1-2; D gene: TRBD1; V gene: TRBV6-1; CDR3 protein: CASSGQGEGYTF; CDR3 DNA: TGTGCCAGCAGTGGACAGGGGGAGGGCTACACCTTC
clone size: -; J gene: TRBJ1-2; D gene: -; V gene: TRBV7-2; CDR3 protein: CASSPFNYGYTF; CDR3 DNA: TGTGCCAGCAGCCCTTTTAACTATGGCTACACCTTC
clone size: -; J gene: TRBJ2-7; D gene: TRBD1; V gene: TRBV5-5; CDR3 protein: CASSSSGTGAYEQYF; CDR3 DNA: TGTGCCAGCAGCTCTTCAGGGACAGGGGCCTACGAGCAGTACTTC
clone size: -; J gene: TRBJ1-6; D gene: TRBD1; V gene: TRBV19; CDR3 protein: CATQQGARNSPLHF; CDR3 DNA: TGTGCCACCCAACAGGGGGCGCGGAATTCACCCCTCCACTTT
clone size: -; J gene: TRBJ1-1; D gene: -; V gene: TRBV15; CDR3 protein: CATSRDLTEAFF; CDR3 DNA: TGTGCCACCAGCAGAGATCTGACTGAAGCTTTCTTT
clone size: once; J gene: TRBJ2-1; D gene: TRBD2; V gene: TRBV5-6; CDR3 protein: CASSLGRQRGGYNEQFF; CDR3 DNA: TGTGCCAGCAGCTTGGGTAGACAGCGGGGAGGGTACAATGAGCAGTTCTTC
clone size: -; J gene: TRBJ2-7; D gene: -; V gene: TRBV30; CDR3 protein: CAWSEGNSGEQYF; CDR3 DNA: TGTGCCTGGAGTGAAGGAAACTCCGGGGAGCAGTACTTC
clone size: few; J gene: TRBJ2-7; D gene: TRBD2; V gene: TRBV6-5; CDR3 protein: CASSSGTSGMREQYF; CDR3 DNA: TGTGCCAGCAGTAGCGGGACTAGCGGGATGCGCGAGCAGTACTTC
clone size: -; J gene: TRBJ2-7; D gene: TRBD1; V gene: TRBV18; CDR3 protein: CASSLRQGTYEQYF; CDR3 DNA: TGTGCCAGCTCATTACGACAGGGGACCTACGAGCAGTACTTC
clone size: -; J gene: TRBJ2-1; D gene: -; V gene: TRBV4-2; CDR3 protein: CASSQEGHLSNNEQFF; CDR3 DNA: TGTGCCAGCAGCCAAGAGGGACACCTCTCGAACAATGAGCAGTTCTTC
clone size: -; J gene: TRBJ1-2; D gene: -; V gene: TRBV4-3; CDR3 protein: CASSQAGYGYTF; CDR3 DNA: TGCGCCAGCAGCCAAGCGGGATATGGCTACACCTTC
clone size: -; J gene: TRBJ1-1; D gene: TRBD1; V gene: TRBV28; CDR3 protein: CASRNLRGSEAFF; CDR3 DNA: TGTGCCAGCAGAAATCTCAGGGGGAGTGAAGCTTTCTTT
clone size: -; J gene: TRBJ2-5; D gene: -; V gene: TRBV4-3; CDR3 protein: CASSQNSGGFRETQYF; CDR3 DNA: TGCGCCAGCAGCCAAAATTCCGGGGGATTCCGGGAGACCCAGTACTTC
clone size: few; J gene: TRBJ2-7; D gene: TRBD2; V gene: TRBV4-3; CDR3 protein: CASSQGAGGLYEQYF; CDR3 DNA: TGCGCCAGCAGCCAAGGGGCGGGGGGGCTTTACGAGCAGTACTTC
clone size: -; J gene: TRBJ1-1; D gene: TRBD1; V gene: TRBV5-1; CDR3 protein: CASSLEGDRREAFF; CDR3 DNA: TGCGCCAGCAGCTTGGAGGGGGACAGACGGGAAGCTTTCTTT
clone size: few; J gene: TRBJ2-7; D gene: -; V gene: TRBV15; CDR3 protein: CATSREGGSSYEQYF; CDR3 DNA: TGTGCCACCAGCAGAGAAGGCGGAAGTTCCTACGAGCAGTACTTC
clone size: few; J gene: TRBJ2-3; D gene: TRBD2; V gene: TRBV5-4; CDR3 protein: CASSPQRGGHTQYF; CDR3 DNA: TGTGCCAGCAGCCCCCAACGGGGGGGCCATACGCAGTATTTT
clone size: -; J gene: TRBJ2-7; D gene: -; V gene: TRBV12-2; CDR3 protein: CASRNRDRGHEQYF; CDR3 DNA: TGTGCAAGTCGCAACCGGGACAGGGGCCACGAGCAGTACTTC
clone size: few; J gene: TRBJ2-1; D gene: TRBD1; V gene: TRBV4-2; CDR3 protein: CASSRAGGAYNEQFF; CDR3 DNA: TGTGCCAGCAGCAGGGCAGGGGGCGCCTACAATGAGCAGTTCTTC
clone size: few; J gene: TRBJ1-6; D gene: TRBD1; V gene: TRBV29-1; CDR3 protein: CSVEPGQYNSPLHF; CDR3 DNA: TGCAGCGTTGAGCCGGGACAGTATAATTCACCCCTCCACTTT
clone size: -; J gene: TRBJ2-5; D gene: TRBD2; V gene: TRBV19; CDR3 protein: CASCESCRGDIQETQYF; CDR3 DNA: TGTGCCAGTTGCGAGAGCTGTCGGGGGGATATCCAAGAGACCCAGTACTTC
clone size: -; J gene: TRBJ1-1; D gene: TRBD1; V gene: TRBV18; CDR3 protein: CASSSRGTNTEAFF; CDR3 DNA: TGTGCCAGCTCATCCAGGGGGACGAACACTGAAGCTTTCTTT
clone size: -; J gene: TRBJ2-5; D gene: -; V gene: TRBV7-2; CDR3 protein: CASSLGSGTQETQYF; CDR3 DNA: TGTGCCAGCAGCTTAGGATCAGGTACCCAAGAGACCCAGTACTTC
clone size: -; J gene: TRBJ1-2; D gene: TRBD1; V gene: TRBV12-5; CDR3 protein: CASGLYGQGPYTF; CDR3 DNA: TGTGCTAGTGGTTTGTACGGACAGGGACCCTACACCTTC
clone size: -; J gene: TRBJ1-5; D gene: -; V gene: TRBV7-9; CDR3 protein: CASSRTSGQPQHF; CDR3 DNA: TGTGCCAGCAGCCGAACTTCGGGGCAGCCCCAGCATTTT
clone size: -; J gene: TRBJ1-5; D gene: -; V gene: TRBV5-4; CDR3 protein: CASSLAGSGNQPQHF; CDR3 DNA: TGTGCCAGCAGCTTGGCAGGGTCCGGCAATCAGCCCCAGCATTTT
clone size: few; J gene: TRBJ1-2; D gene: TRBD1; V gene: TRBV7-2; CDR3 protein: CASSLAPRQGAQGYTF; CDR3 DNA: TGTGCCAGCAGCTTAGCGCCGCGACAGGGGGCTCAAGGCTACACCTTC
clone size: -; J gene: TRBJ2-3; D gene: TRBD1; V gene: TRBV28; CDR3 protein: CASSPSLTGSNTDTQYF; CDR3 DNA: TGTGCCAGCAGTCCCTCCCTGACAGGGTCTAACACAGATACGCAGTATTTT
clone size: -; J gene: TRBJ1-2; D gene: TRBD1; V gene: TRBV28; CDR3 protein: CASSRQGYRYTF; CDR3 DNA: TGTGCCAGCAGTAGACAGGGGTATCGCTACACCTTC
clone size: -; J gene: TRBJ2-3; D gene: TRBD2; V gene: TRBV5-4; CDR3 protein: CASRQETSGGYTDTQYF; CDR3 DNA: TGTGCCAGCAGACAGGAGACTAGCGGGGGGTACACAGATACGCAGTATTTT
clone size: -; J gene: TRBJ1-3; D gene: -; V gene: TRBV28; CDR3 protein: CASSLRYSPAAF; CDR3 DNA: TGTGCCAGCAGTTTAAGATACAGCCCGGCAGCTTTT
clone size: -; J gene: TRBJ1-5; D gene: TRBD1; V gene: TRBV28; CDR3 protein: CASSSGTGLFSNQPQHF; CDR3 DNA: TGTGCCAGCAGTTCGGGGACAGGGTTGTTTAGCAATCAGCCCCAGCATTTT
clone size: -; J gene: TRBJ2-1; D gene: TRBD2; V gene: TRBV5-4; CDR3 protein: CASSLASGRSYNEQFF; CDR3 DNA: TGTGCCAGCAGCTTGGCTAGCGGGAGGTCCTACAATGAGCAGTTCTTC